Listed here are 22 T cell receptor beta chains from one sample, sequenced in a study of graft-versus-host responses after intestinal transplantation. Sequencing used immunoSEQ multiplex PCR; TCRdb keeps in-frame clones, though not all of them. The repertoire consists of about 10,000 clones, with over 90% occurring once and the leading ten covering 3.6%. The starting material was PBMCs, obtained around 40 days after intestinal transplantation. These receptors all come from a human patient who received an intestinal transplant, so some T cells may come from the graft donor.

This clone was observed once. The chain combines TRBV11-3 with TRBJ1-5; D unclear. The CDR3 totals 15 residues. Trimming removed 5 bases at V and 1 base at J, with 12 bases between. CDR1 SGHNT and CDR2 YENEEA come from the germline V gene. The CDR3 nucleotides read TGTGCCAGCAGCCCCTCGGGCAGGAGCAATCAGCCCCAGCATTTT. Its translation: CASSPSGRSNQPQHF. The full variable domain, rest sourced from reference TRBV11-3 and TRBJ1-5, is EAGVVQSPRYKIIEKKQPVAFWCNPISGHNTLYWYLQNLGQGPELLIRYENEEAVDDSQLPKDRFSAERLKGVDSTLKIQPAELGDSAVYLCASSPSGRSNQPQHFGDGTRLSIL.

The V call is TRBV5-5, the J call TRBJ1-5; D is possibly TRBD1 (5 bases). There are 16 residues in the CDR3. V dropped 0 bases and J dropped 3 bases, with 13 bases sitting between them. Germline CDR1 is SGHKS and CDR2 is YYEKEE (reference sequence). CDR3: CASSLDSGATNQPQHF. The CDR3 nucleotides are TGTGCCAGCAGCTTGGATTCTGGGGCCACCAATCAGCCCCAGCATTTT. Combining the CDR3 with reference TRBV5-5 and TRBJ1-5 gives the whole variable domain DAGVTQSPTHLIKTRGQQVTLRCSPISGHKSVSWYQQVLGQGPQFIFQYYEKEERGRGNFPDRFSARQFPNYSSELNVNALLLGDSALYLCASSLDSGATNQPQHFGDGTRLSIL.

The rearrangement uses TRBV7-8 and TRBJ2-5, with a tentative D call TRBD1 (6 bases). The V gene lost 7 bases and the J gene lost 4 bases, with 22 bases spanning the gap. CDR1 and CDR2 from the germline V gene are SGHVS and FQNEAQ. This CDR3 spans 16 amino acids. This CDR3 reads CASIQSSSWGRETQYF. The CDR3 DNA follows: TGTGCCAGCATCCAGTCGTCTAGTTGGGGGCGAGAGACCCAGTACTTC.

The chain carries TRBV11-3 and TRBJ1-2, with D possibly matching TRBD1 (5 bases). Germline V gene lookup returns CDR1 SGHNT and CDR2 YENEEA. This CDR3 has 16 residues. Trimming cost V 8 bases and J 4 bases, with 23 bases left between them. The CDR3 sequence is CASRNTRDGRPYGYTF. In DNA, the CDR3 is TGTGCCAGCCGCAATACGCGGGACGGACGACCCTATGGCTACACCTTC.

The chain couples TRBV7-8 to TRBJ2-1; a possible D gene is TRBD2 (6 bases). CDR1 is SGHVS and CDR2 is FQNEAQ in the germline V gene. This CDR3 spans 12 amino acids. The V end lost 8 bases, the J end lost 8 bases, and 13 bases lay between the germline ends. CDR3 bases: TGTGCCAGCTCCCTAAGGGAGGATGAGCAGTTCTTC. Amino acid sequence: CASSLREDEQFF. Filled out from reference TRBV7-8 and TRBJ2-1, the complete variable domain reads GAGVSQSPRYKVAKRGQDVALRCDPISGHVSLFWYQQALGQGPEFLTYFQNEAQLDKSGLPSDRFFAERPEGSVSTLKIQRTQQEDSAVYLCASSLREDEQFFGPGTRLTVL.

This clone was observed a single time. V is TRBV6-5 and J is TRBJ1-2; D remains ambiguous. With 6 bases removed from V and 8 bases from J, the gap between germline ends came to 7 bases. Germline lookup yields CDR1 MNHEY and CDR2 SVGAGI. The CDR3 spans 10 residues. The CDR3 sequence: CASRGYGYTF. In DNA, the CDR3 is TGTGCCAGCAGAGGATACGGCTACACCTTC.

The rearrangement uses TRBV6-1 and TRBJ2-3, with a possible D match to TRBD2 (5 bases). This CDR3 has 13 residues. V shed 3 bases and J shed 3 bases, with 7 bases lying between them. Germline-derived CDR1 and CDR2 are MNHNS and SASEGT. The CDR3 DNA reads TGTGCCAGCAGTGACCCGGGAACAGATACGCAGTATTTT. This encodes CASSDPGTDTQYF.

The CDR3 sequence is CASSPGGAYEQYF. Here the CDR3 DNA reads TGTGCCAGTAGCCCGGGGGGGGCCTACGAGCAGTACTTC. V is TRBV19 and J is TRBJ2-7, with TRBD2 matching 8 bases. Losses at the gene ends were 6 bases for V and 2 bases for J; bases not matched to a gene: 3. The CDR3 totals 13 residues. Germline V CDR1 and CDR2: LNHDA, SQIVND (reference sequence).

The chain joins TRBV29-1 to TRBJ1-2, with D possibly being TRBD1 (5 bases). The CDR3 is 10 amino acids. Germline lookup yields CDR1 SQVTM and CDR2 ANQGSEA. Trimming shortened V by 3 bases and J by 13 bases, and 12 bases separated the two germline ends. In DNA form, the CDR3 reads TGCAGCGTTGAGAGGGGAGCCTTCACCTTC. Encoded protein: CSVERGAFTF. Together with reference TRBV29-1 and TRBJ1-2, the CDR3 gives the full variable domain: SAVISQKPSRDICQRGTSLTIQCQVDSQVTMMFWYRQQPGQSLTLIATANQGSEATYESGFVIDKFPISRPNLTFSTLTVSNMSPEDSSIYLCSVERGAFTFGSGTRLTVV.

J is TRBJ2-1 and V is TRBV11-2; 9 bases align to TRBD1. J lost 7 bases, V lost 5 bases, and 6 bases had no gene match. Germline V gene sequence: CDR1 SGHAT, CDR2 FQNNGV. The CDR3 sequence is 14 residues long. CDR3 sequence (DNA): TGTGCCAGCAGCGCACGGACAGGGGTTAATGAGCAGTTCTTC. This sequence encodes CASSARTGVNEQFF. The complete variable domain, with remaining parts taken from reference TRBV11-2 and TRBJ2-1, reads EAGVAQSPRYKIIEKRQSVAFWCNPISGHATLYWYQQILGQGPKLLIQFQNNGVVDDSQLPKDRFSAERLKGVDSTLKIQPAKLEDSAVYLCASSARTGVNEQFFGPGTRLTVL.

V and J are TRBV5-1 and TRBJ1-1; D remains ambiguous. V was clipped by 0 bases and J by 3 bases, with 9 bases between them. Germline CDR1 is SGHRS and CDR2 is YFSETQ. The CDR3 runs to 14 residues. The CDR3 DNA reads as TGCGCCAGCAGCTTGGCCGTGGGAGACACTGAAGCTTTCTTT. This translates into CASSLAVGDTEAFF.

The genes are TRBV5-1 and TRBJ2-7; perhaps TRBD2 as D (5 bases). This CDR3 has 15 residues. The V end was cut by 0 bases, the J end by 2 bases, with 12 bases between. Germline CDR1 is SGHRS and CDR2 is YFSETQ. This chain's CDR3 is CASSLVGSRPYEQYF. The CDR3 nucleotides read TGCGCCAGCAGCTTGGTGGGGAGTCGTCCCTACGAGCAGTACTTC.

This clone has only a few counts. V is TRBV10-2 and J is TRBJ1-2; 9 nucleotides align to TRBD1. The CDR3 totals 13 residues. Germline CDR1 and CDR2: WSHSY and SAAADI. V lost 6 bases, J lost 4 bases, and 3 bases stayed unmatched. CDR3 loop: CASREDRGYGYTF. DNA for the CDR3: TGCGCCAGCAGAGAGGACAGGGGCTATGGCTACACCTTC.

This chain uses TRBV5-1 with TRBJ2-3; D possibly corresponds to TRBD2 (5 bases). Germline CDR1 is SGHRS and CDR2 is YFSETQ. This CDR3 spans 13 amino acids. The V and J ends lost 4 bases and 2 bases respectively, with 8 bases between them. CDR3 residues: CASSGLITDTQYF. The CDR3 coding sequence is TGCGCCAGCAGCGGACTCATCACAGATACGCAGTATTTT.

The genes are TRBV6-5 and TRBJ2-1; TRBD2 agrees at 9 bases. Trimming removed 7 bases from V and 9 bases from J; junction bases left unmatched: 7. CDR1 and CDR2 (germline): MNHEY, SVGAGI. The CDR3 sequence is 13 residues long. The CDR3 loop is CASIPSGAREQFF. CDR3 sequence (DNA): TGTGCCAGCATCCCTAGCGGGGCCCGTGAGCAGTTCTTC.

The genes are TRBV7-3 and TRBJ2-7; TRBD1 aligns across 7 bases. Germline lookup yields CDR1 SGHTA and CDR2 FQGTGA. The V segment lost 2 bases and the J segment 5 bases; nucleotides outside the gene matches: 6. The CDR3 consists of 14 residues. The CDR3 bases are TGTGCCAGCAGCTTAGGGCCTGGGACAGACGAGCAGTACTTC. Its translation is CASSLGPGTDEQYF.

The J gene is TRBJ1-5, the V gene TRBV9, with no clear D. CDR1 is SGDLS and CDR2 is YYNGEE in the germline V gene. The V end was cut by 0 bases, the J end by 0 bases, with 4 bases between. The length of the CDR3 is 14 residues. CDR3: CASSVDSSNQPQHF. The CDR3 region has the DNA TGTGCCAGCAGCGTAGACAGTAGCAATCAGCCCCAGCATTTT. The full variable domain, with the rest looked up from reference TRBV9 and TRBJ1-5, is DSGVTQTPKHLITATGQRVTLRCSPRSGDLSVYWYQQSLDQGLQFLIQYYNGEERAKGNILERFSAQQFPDLHSELNLSSLELGDSALYFCASSVDSSNQPQHFGDGTRLSIL.

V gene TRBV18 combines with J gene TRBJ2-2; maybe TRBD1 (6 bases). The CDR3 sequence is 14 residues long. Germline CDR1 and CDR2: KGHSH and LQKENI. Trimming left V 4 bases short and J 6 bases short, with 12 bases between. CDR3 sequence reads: CASSRGPDPGELFF. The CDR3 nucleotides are TGTGCCAGCTCACGGGGGCCGGACCCCGGGGAGCTGTTTTTT.

The CDR3 DNA reads as TGCGCCAGCAGTGATCACGTCGGCTATGGCTACACCTTC. Amino acids: CASSDHVGYGYTF. This chain links TRBV10-2 with TRBJ1-2; D remains unclear. The length of the CDR3 is 13 residues. Deletions cut 3 bases from V and 4 bases from J, with 9 bases between. CDR1 and CDR2 from the germline V gene are WSHSY and SAAADI.

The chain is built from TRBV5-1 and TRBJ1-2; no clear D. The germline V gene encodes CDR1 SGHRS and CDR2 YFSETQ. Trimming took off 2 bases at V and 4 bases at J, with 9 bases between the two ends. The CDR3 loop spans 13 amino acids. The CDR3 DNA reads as TGCGCCAGCAGCTTAACAGCTCTCTATGGCTACACCTTC. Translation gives CASSLTALYGYTF.

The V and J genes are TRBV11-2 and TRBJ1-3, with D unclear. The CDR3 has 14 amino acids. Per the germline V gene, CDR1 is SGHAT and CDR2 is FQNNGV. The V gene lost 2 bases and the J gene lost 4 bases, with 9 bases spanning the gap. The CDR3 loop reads CASSLLGGGNTIYF. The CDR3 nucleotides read TGTGCCAGCAGCTTATTGGGTGGCGGAAACACCATATATTTT.

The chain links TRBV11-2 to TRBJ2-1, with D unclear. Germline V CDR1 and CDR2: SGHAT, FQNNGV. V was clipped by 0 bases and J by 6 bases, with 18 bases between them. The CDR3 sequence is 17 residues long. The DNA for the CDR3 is TGTGCCAGCAGCTTAGAGGGCGGCTTTGTCTCCCTCAATGAGCAGTTCTTC. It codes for CASSLEGGFVSLNEQFF.